These 18 T cell receptor beta chains were all obtained from the same sample, sequenced in a study of identical twins. MiXCR, applied by TCRdb to the 5' RACE reads, yields one record per CDR3 protein. Of 500,000 or so distinct CDR3 sequences in the sample, 13% to 15% were seen once. The same sample was also used in a study of yellow fever vaccine responses in identical twins.

Sequencing input: CD4+ T cells sorted from blood. The source of these receptors is a woman under 30 in good health.

This clonotype was found a few times. This chain links TRBV7-9 with TRBJ2-2; 9 bases are a match to TRBD2. CDR3 length: 14 residues. V lost 8 bases, J lost 1 base, and 2 bases stayed unmatched. Germline V lookup: CDR1 SEHNR, CDR2 FQNEAQ (reference sequence). The CDR3 DNA reads as TGTGCCAGCCGTAGCGGGGGGAACACCGGGGAGCTGTTTTTT. Translated, it gives CASRSGGNTGELFF.

This clonotype turned up a few times. This chain connects TRBV25-1 to TRBJ2-7; D unresolved. The CDR3 covers 12 residues. V lost 6 bases, J lost 6 bases, and 12 bases lay in between. Germline V gene lookup returns CDR1 MGHDK and CDR2 SYGVNS. The DNA of the CDR3 is TGTGCCAGCAGCAAGGGAATTGGCGAGCAGTACTTC. It specifies CASSKGIGEQYF.

The chain is built from TRBV7-6 and TRBJ2-1; 11 positions agree with TRBD2. Germline CDR1 reads SGHVS; CDR2 reads FNYEAQ. The length of the CDR3 is 17 residues. The V gene end was trimmed by 0 bases and the J gene end by 5 bases; junction bases not matched to a gene: 6. The CDR3 DNA is TGTGCCAGCAGCTTAGCCGGGTTAGCGGGGGGGCACAATGAGCAGTTCTTC. Its protein product is CASSLAGLAGGHNEQFF.

V and J are TRBV5-1 and TRBJ2-7, with 9 bases lining up with TRBD2. CDR1 is SGHRS, CDR2 YFSETQ, per germline. This CDR3 has 15 residues. Trimming cost V 7 bases and J 0 bases; bases outside gene matches: 8. The CDR3 here is CASAGGDASSYEQYF. As DNA, the CDR3 is TGCGCCAGCGCGGGGGGGGACGCAAGCTCCTACGAGCAGTACTTC.

This clonotype was counted a few times. The chain recombines TRBV12-3 or TRBV12-4 with TRBJ2-1, with 7 positions matching TRBD1. The length of the CDR3 is 15 residues. V gave up 3 bases and J gave up 10 bases; unmatched junction bases: 12. Written as DNA, the CDR3 is TGTGCCAGCAGTTTCTTCCGAAGACAGGGCGAAGAGCAGTTCTTC. Translated, it gives CASSFFRRQGEEQFF.

This chain joins TRBV3-1 and TRBJ1-1; D ambiguous. The germline V gene has CDR1 LGHDT and CDR2 YNNKEL (reference sequence). V lost 4 bases, J lost 11 bases, and 14 bases lay in between. This CDR3 comprises 12 residues. The CDR3, as DNA: TGTGCCAGCAGCCTGGAAGGCGTGGGTGCTTTCTTT. Translating gives CASSLEGVGAFF. Based on the CDR3 plus reference TRBV3-1 and TRBJ1-1, the full variable domain is DTAVSQTPKYLVTQMGNDKSIKCEQNLGHDTMYWYKQDSKKFLKIMFSYNNKELIINETVPNRFSPKSPDKAHLNLHINSLELGDSAVYFCASSLEGVGAFFGQGTRLTVV.

The rearrangement links TRBV9 to TRBJ2-1; TRBD1 is a possible D gene (5 bases). This CDR3 contains 14 residues. The germline V gene has CDR1 SGDLS and CDR2 YYNGEE. The germline V and J ends were trimmed by 4 bases and 8 bases, with 16 bases remaining between them. CDR3 sequence reads: CASSTLQGSHEQFF. In DNA form, the CDR3 reads TGTGCCAGCAGCACTCTCCAGGGTTCCCATGAGCAGTTCTTC.

The chain links TRBV3-1 to TRBJ2-1; TRBD2 matches 9 bases. This CDR3 is 15 amino acids long. In germline, CDR1 is LGHDT, CDR2 YNNKEL (reference sequence). With 4 bases clipped from V and 9 bases from J, the junction kept 10 bases outside the gene matches. The CDR3 DNA sequence: TGTGCCAGCAGCCCCATAGCGGGGGCGGGTAGTGAGCAGTTCTTC. This codes for CASSPIAGAGSEQFF.

This clonotype was picked up a small number of times. V gene TRBV12-5 combines with J gene TRBJ2-2; D remains ambiguous. The CDR3 totals 13 residues. The V gene lost 5 bases and the J gene lost 5 bases, with 9 bases spanning the gap. Looked up from germline, CDR1 is LGHNT and CDR2 is FRNRAP. The CDR3 region has the DNA TGTGCTAGTGGTACGGACGGGACCGGGGAGCTGTTTTTT. This codes for CASGTDGTGELFF.

This clonotype turned up a few times. The rearrangement joins TRBV5-8 to TRBJ2-2; the D is unclear. V was pared by 10 bases and J by 0 bases, with 16 bases between. Per the germline V gene, CDR1 is SGHTS and CDR2 is YDEGEE. The length of the CDR3 is 15 residues. The CDR3 nucleotides read TGTGCCCCACAAGTAGTCGCACCGAACACCGGGGAGCTGTTTTTT. The encoded protein is CAPQVVAPNTGELFF.

This clonotype was seen a handful of times. J is TRBJ2-3 and V is TRBV30; 13 bases fit TRBD2. This CDR3 contains 15 residues. Per the germline V gene, CDR1 is GTSNPN and CDR2 is SVGIG (reference sequence). V shed 8 bases, J shed 1 base, and the junction held 6 bases outside the gene matches. DNA of the CDR3: TGTGCCACCCCAACTAGCGGGGGGGGCACAGATACGCAGTATTTT. Amino acid sequence: CATPTSGGGTDTQYF.

J is TRBJ2-7 and V is TRBV7-2, with D unclear. The V end lost 1 base, the J end lost 3 bases, and 16 bases lay between the germline ends. CDR3 length equals 16 residues. The germline gives CDR1 SGHTA, CDR2 FQGNSA. DNA of the CDR3: TGTGCCAGCAGCTTAGATTTAACGGTCGCCGGCTACGAGCAGTACTTC. Translation gives CASSLDLTVAGYEQYF. Full variable domain (remainder filled in from reference TRBV7-2 and TRBJ2-7): GAGVSQSPSNKVTEKGKDVELRCDPISGHTALYWYRQSLGQGLEFLIYFQGNSAPDKSGLPSDRFSAERTGGSVSTLTIQRTQQEDSAVYLCASSLDLTVAGYEQYFGPGTRLTVT.

This clonotype was detected only a few times. This chain links TRBV7-3 with TRBJ2-1; 14 bases map to TRBD2. The CDR3 has 17 amino acids. J gave up 2 bases and V 4 bases, and 4 bases lay outside the gene matches. CDR1 is SGHTA and CDR2 is FQGTGA in the germline V gene. The CDR3 reads CASSSPTSGGAYNEQFF. The CDR3, as DNA: TGTGCCAGCAGCTCCCCGACTAGCGGGGGGGCCTACAATGAGCAGTTCTTC.

This clonotype was counted ten times or more. The rearrangement links TRBV12-3 or TRBV12-4 to TRBJ2-2, with D unresolved. The CDR3 is made up of 14 amino acids. Between the trimmed V and J ends, which lost 6 bases and 0 bases, there was a span of 8 bases. CDR3 loop: CASSPRANTGELFF. The CDR3 coding sequence is TGTGCCAGCAGCCCTCGGGCGAACACCGGGGAGCTGTTTTTT.

This clonotype was picked up a small number of times. V gene TRBV4-3 combines with J gene TRBJ1-2; D may be TRBD1 (5 bases). Trimming left V 0 bases short and J 5 bases short, with 13 bases between. Germline-derived CDR1 and CDR2 are LGHNA and YSLEER. The CDR3 length is 15 residues. CDR3 sequence: CASSQDIRGRYGYTF. The CDR3 DNA follows: TGCGCCAGCAGCCAAGATATTCGGGGGAGGTATGGCTACACCTTC.

This clonotype was detected only a few times. The chain employs TRBV20-1 and TRBJ2-5; 8 bases map to TRBD1. Trimming took 0 bases from V and 5 from J; bases not matched to a gene: 8. This CDR3 region has 15 residues. Germline lookup yields CDR1 DFQATT and CDR2 SNEGSKA (reference sequence). CDR3 nucleotide sequence: TGCAGTGCTAGAGATCGGGGCAGGGGGCCTGAGACCCAGTACTTC. Its translation is CSARDRGRGPETQYF.

The gene calls are TRBV6-1 and TRBJ2-5; 9 nucleotides align to TRBD1. Per germline, CDR1 MNHNS and CDR2 SASEGT. This CDR3 region has 14 residues. Trimming removed 6 bases from V and 5 bases from J; junction bases left unmatched: 7. The CDR3 DNA follows: TGTGCCAGCAGACTACTACAGGGGGCCGAGACCCAGTACTTC. Its protein is CASRLLQGAETQYF.

This clonotype was seen only a few times. This chain links TRBV6-2 or TRBV6-3 with TRBJ2-1; perhaps TRBD2 as D (6 bases). The CDR3 length is 15 residues. Trimming shortened V by 0 bases and J by 9 bases, and 15 bases separated the two germline ends. The germline gives CDR1 MNHEY, CDR2 SVGEGT. CDR3 nucleotide sequence: TGTGCCAGCAGTTACTCGGATAGCGGAGGATTTGAGCAGTTCTTC. It translates to CASSYSDSGGFEQFF.